The 23 T cell receptor beta chains below come from one sample, sequenced in a study of shared clonotypes between healthy human individuals. Method: immunoSEQ multiplex PCR; TCRdb's copy keeps in-frame clones and lacks some. Among millions of clones listed, approximately 92% were seen once. The sequenced sample consisted of naive CD4+ T cells sorted from blood. Subset: CD45RA+ positively selected. Receptor source: a man aged 18 to 35 in good health.

CDR3 protein: CASSLTQPPKNYGYTF. The CDR3 bases are TGTGCCAGCAGTTTGACGCAGCCCCCAAAAAACTATGGCTACACCTTC. V and J are TRBV28 and TRBJ1-2; D is unclear. V was pared by 3 bases and J by 2 bases, with 16 bases between. The CDR3 is made up of 16 amino acids. CDR1 and CDR2 from the germline V gene are MDHEN and SYDVKM.

The chain combines TRBV11-2 with TRBJ2-2; no reliable D call. V shed 2 bases and J shed 5 bases, with 3 bases lying between them. The V gene's germline CDR1 is SGHAT and CDR2 FQNNGV. This CDR3 is built from 12 residues. The CDR3 DNA is TGTGCCAGCAGCTTACCGACCGGGGAGCTGTTTTTT. As protein: CASSLPTGELFF.

This chain connects TRBV10-3 to TRBJ1-3; perhaps TRBD1 as D (6 bases). The germline gives CDR1 ENHRY, CDR2 SYGVKD. The CDR3 consists of 19 residues. V dropped 3 bases and J dropped 0 bases, with 21 bases sitting between them. CDR3 sequence: CAISDGYGGHPSSGNTIYF. CDR3 sequence (DNA): TGTGCCATCAGTGACGGCTATGGGGGACACCCGAGCTCTGGAAACACCATATATTTT.

V gene TRBV9 combines with J gene TRBJ2-4, with TRBD2 matching 13 bases. The CDR3 covers 16 residues. In germline, CDR1 is SGDLS, CDR2 YYNGEE. Trimming removed 4 bases from V and 7 bases from J; junction bases left unmatched: 8. CDR3 protein: CASSPRTSGSLNIQYF. The CDR3 DNA is TGTGCCAGCAGCCCACGGACTAGCGGGAGCTTGAACATTCAGTACTTC.

The chain combines TRBV28 with TRBJ2-3, with D perhaps assigned TRBD1 or TRBD2 (6 bases each). Looked up from germline, CDR1 is MDHEN and CDR2 is SYDVKM. CDR3 length equals 14 residues. V dropped 7 bases and J dropped 3 bases, with 14 bases sitting between them. The CDR3 DNA reads as TGTGCCAGCAATCCAAGAGGGGGGACAGATACGCAGTATTTT. This translates into CASNPRGGTDTQYF.

Written as DNA, the CDR3 is TGTGCCAGCAGCCAAGTCACAGGGGTGGGGGACGAAAAACTGTTTTTT. It yields the protein CASSQVTGVGDEKLFF. V usage is TRBV4-2 and J usage is TRBJ1-4, with 7 bases lining up with TRBD1. The ends lost 1 base at V and 8 bases at J; junction bases unmatched: 10. The length of the CDR3 is 16 residues. Per the germline V gene, CDR1 is LGHNA and CDR2 is YNFKEQ.

This clone was detected only once. The CDR3 DNA is TGTGCCAGCCAAGTTCGGGACAGGGGCATAAAGGTTGAAAAACTGTTTTTT. Its translation is CASQVRDRGIKVEKLFF. This chain links TRBV19 with TRBJ1-4; 10 nucleotides agree with TRBD1. Unmatched junction bases numbered 17, after V lost 9 bases and J lost 7 bases. The CDR3 is 17 residues long. The germline V gene has CDR1 LNHDA and CDR2 SQIVND (reference sequence).

J is TRBJ1-3 and V is TRBV5-6; the match to TRBD1 covers 7 bases. V shed 4 bases, J shed 6 bases, and the junction held 7 bases outside the gene matches. Germline V gene sequence: CDR1 SGHDT, CDR2 YYEEEE. The CDR3 sequence is 14 residues long. DNA of the CDR3: TGTGCCAGCAGCAGACAGGGACGGGAAAACACCATATATTTT. Its translation is CASSRQGRENTIYF.

The chain carries TRBV7-2 and TRBJ2-1; 9 bases are shared with TRBD2. This CDR3 spans 15 amino acids. Losses at the gene ends were 1 base for V and 9 bases for J; bases not matched to a gene: 7. Germline-derived CDR1 and CDR2 are SGHTA and FQGNSA. CDR3 bases: TGTGCCAGCAGCTTAGTAGCGGGGGAATCTTTTGAGCAGTTCTTC. It translates to CASSLVAGESFEQFF.

This rearrangement joins TRBV5-4 to TRBJ1-6; 7 bases fit TRBD1. V lost 3 bases, J lost 7 bases, and 7 bases stayed unmatched. The CDR3 consists of 15 residues. Per germline, CDR1 SGHNT and CDR2 YYREEE (reference sequence). The CDR3 loop is CASSSGDRANSPLHF. In DNA form, the CDR3 reads TGTGCCAGCAGCTCGGGAGACAGGGCAAATTCACCCCTCCACTTT.

As to this clone: Other DNA sequences within the sample encode an identical CDR3. J is TRBJ2-7 and V is TRBV6-5; D gene unclear. The CDR3 contains 15 residues. CDR1 and CDR2 (germline): MNHEY, SVGAGI. The ends were cut back, 0 bases at V and 0 bases at J, with 9 bases in the middle. This CDR3 is CASSYSGGSSYEQYF. In DNA, the CDR3 is TGTGCCAGCAGTTACTCGGGCGGTAGCTCCTACGAGCAGTACTTC.

The CDR3 DNA sequence: TGTGCCAGCTCACCACCGATTCGACTCTCTGGAAACACCATATATTTT. Its protein is CASSPPIRLSGNTIYF. The chain employs TRBV18 and TRBJ1-3; D not certain. Germline assignment: CDR1 KGHSH and CDR2 LQKENI. V shed 0 bases and J shed 0 bases, with 9 bases lying between them. CDR3 length: 16 amino acids. The full variable domain, in which reference TRBV18 and TRBJ1-3 provide the parts outside the CDR3, is NAGVMQNPRHLVRRRGQEARLRCSPMKGHSHVYWYRQLPEEGLKFMVYLQKENIIDESGMPKERFSAEFPKEGPSILRIQQVVRGDSAAYFCASSPPIRLSGNTIYFGEGSWLTVV.

The CDR3 DNA is TGTGCCAGCAGCTTGACAGGGGGCAACACTGAAGCTTTCTTT. Translating it yields CASSLTGGNTEAFF. V is TRBV5-6 and J is TRBJ1-1, with TRBD1 identical over 9 bases. The CDR3 has 14 residues. The V gene's germline CDR1 is SGHDT and CDR2 YYEEEE. J lost 2 bases, V lost 1 base, and 0 bases had no gene match.

The chain joins TRBV28 to TRBJ2-5, with 12 positions matching TRBD2. With 3 bases clipped from V and 5 bases from J, the junction kept 10 bases outside the gene matches. The CDR3 length is 17 residues. The germline V gene encodes CDR1 MDHEN and CDR2 SYDVKM. CDR3 loop: CASSLGTSGFHRETQYF. In DNA form, the CDR3 reads TGTGCCAGCAGTTTGGGGACTAGCGGGTTCCACCGGGAGACCCAGTACTTC.

The chain uses TRBV5-6 and TRBJ1-2, with 9 bases aligning to TRBD1. The length of the CDR3 is 16 residues. Germline assignment: CDR1 SGHDT and CDR2 YYEEEE. V lost 4 bases to trimming and J lost 4 bases; unmatched junction nucleotides: 11. CDR3 protein: CASSTIQGADIYGYTF. CDR3 sequence (DNA): TGTGCCAGCAGCACAATACAGGGGGCGGACATCTATGGCTACACCTTC. Full variable domain (remainder filled in from reference TRBV5-6 and TRBJ1-2): DAGVTQSPTHLIKTRGQQVTLRCSPKSGHDTVSWYQQALGQGPQFIFQYYEEEERQRGNFPDRFSGHQFPNYSSELNVNALLLGDSALYLCASSTIQGADIYGYTFGSGTRLTVV.

This clone was picked up one time. The J gene is TRBJ1-3, the V gene TRBV6-1; a weak D match, TRBD1 (5 bases). Germline V lookup: CDR1 MNHNS, CDR2 SASEGT. Trimming removed 7 bases from V and 0 bases from J, with 13 bases in between. The CDR3 consists of 15 residues. The CDR3 coding sequence is TGTGCCAGCACCCGGGACCCGACCTCTGGAAACACCATATATTTT. It yields the protein CASTRDPTSGNTIYF.

This clone came up once. V gene TRBV7-9 combines with J gene TRBJ2-3; D not certain. CDR1 and CDR2 from the germline V gene are SEHNR and FQNEAQ (reference sequence). Trimming removed 2 bases at V and 2 bases at J, with 11 bases between. The CDR3 spans 15 residues. CDR3 DNA: TGTGCCAGCAGCTTACGGCCGAGCCACACAGATACGCAGTATTTT. It translates to CASSLRPSHTDTQYF.

The J gene is TRBJ2-5, the V gene TRBV29-1; D unclear. CDR1 and CDR2 from the germline V gene are SQVTM and ANQGSEA. The CDR3 is 12 residues long. With 7 bases removed from V and 5 bases from J, the gap between germline ends came to 14 bases. The DNA of the CDR3 is TGCAGCGGACGTTTTGGTGGGGAGACCCAGTACTTC. Its protein product is CSGRFGGETQYF.

CDR3 sequence: CASSPPGEISYEQYF. CDR3 coding DNA: TGCGCCAGCAGCCCCCCGGGGGAAATTTCCTACGAGCAGTACTTC. The chain combines TRBV4-3 with TRBJ2-7; maybe TRBD2 (6 bases). Per germline, CDR1 LGHNA and CDR2 YSLEER. The CDR3 runs 15 residues. Trimming pared 4 bases from V and 1 base from J, leaving 14 bases between.

This clone is a singleton in its sample. V gene TRBV5-1 combines with J gene TRBJ2-3; 7 bases are a match to TRBD2. Germline CDR1 is SGHRS and CDR2 is YFSETQ. The CDR3 spans 15 residues. The V segment lost 0 bases and the J segment 10 bases; nucleotides outside the gene matches: 11. The CDR3 loop is CASSLAGEGQGAQYF. CDR3 sequence (DNA): TGCGCCAGCAGCTTGGCGGGGGAGGGCCAGGGAGCGCAGTATTTT.

CDR3: CASSLFKFGYTF. DNA for the CDR3: TGTGCCAGCAGCTTATTTAAGTTCGGCTACACCTTC. The rearrangement joins TRBV7-2 to TRBJ1-2, with D unresolved. The V end lost 2 bases, the J end lost 8 bases, and 9 bases lay between the germline ends. In germline, CDR1 is SGHTA, CDR2 FQGNSA. The CDR3 is 12 residues long.

Points on this clone: In the same sample, other DNA sequences code for this CDR3. The CDR3 nucleotides read TGTGCCAGCAGCCCGGGCCCCGGTGGCTACACCTTC. This codes for CASSPGPGGYTF. The chain carries TRBV11-2 and TRBJ1-2; D is ambiguous. Germline V lookup: CDR1 SGHAT, CDR2 FQNNGV. V was shortened by 5 bases and J by 7 bases, with 11 bases between the two germline ends. The CDR3 extends over 12 amino acids. The whole variable domain, remainder taken from reference TRBV11-2 and TRBJ1-2, is EAGVAQSPRYKIIEKRQSVAFWCNPISGHATLYWYQQILGQGPKLLIQFQNNGVVDDSQLPKDRFSAERLKGVDSTLKIQPAKLEDSAVYLCASSPGPGGYTFGSGTRLTVV.

The chain joins TRBV5-6 to TRBJ2-3; D tentatively fits TRBD1 or TRBD2 (5 bases each). The V and J ends lost 4 bases and 8 bases respectively, with 20 bases between them. Germline V lookup: CDR1 SGHDT, CDR2 YYEEEE. This CDR3 is 15 amino acids long. The CDR3 nucleotides are TGTGCCAGCAGCCCGCCCGGGGCGGCTCCAGGTACGCAGTATTTT. Its translation: CASSPPGAAPGTQYF.